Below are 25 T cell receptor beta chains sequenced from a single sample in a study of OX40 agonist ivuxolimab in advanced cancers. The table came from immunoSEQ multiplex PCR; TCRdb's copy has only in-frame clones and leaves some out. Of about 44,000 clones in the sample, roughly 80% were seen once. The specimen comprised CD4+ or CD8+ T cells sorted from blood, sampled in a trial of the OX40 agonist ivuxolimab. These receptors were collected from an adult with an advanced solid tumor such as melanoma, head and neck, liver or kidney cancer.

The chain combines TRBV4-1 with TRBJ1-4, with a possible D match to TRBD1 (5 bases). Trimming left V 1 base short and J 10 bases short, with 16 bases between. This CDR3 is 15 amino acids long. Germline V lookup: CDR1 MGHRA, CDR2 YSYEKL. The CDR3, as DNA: TGCGCCAGCAGCCAAGGCTCGGGGGGATTGGGAAAACTGTTTTTT. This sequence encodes CASSQGSGGLGKLFF.

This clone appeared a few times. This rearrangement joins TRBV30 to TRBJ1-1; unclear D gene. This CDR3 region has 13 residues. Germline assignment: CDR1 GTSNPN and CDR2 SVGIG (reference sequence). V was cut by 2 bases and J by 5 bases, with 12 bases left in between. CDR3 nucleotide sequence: TGTGCCTGGAGTCCGACTCCTAGGACTGAAGCTTTCTTT. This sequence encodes CAWSPTPRTEAFF.

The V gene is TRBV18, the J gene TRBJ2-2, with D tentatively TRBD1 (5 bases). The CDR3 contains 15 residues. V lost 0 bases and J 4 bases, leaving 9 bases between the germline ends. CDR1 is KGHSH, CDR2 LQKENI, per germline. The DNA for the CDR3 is TGTGCCAGCTCACCACCCCAGGGCGCCACCGGGGAGCTGTTTTTT. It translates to CASSPPQGATGELFF. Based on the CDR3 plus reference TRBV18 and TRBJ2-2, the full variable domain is NAGVMQNPRHLVRRRGQEARLRCSPMKGHSHVYWYRQLPEEGLKFMVYLQKENIIDESGMPKERFSAEFPKEGPSILRIQQVVRGDSAAYFCASSPPQGATGELFFGEGSRLTVL.

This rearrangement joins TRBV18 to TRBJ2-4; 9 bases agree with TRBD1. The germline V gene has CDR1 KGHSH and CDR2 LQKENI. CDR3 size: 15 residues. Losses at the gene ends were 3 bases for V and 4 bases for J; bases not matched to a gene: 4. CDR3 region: CASSPSTGGKNIQYF. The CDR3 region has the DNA TGTGCCAGCTCACCTTCGACAGGGGGGAAAAACATTCAGTACTTC.

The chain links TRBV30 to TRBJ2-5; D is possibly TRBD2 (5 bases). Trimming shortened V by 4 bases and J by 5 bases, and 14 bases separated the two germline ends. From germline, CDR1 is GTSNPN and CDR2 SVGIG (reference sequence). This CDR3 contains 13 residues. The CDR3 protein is CAWNGVVQETQYF. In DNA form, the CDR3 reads TGTGCCTGGAACGGGGTCGTTCAGGAGACCCAGTACTTC.

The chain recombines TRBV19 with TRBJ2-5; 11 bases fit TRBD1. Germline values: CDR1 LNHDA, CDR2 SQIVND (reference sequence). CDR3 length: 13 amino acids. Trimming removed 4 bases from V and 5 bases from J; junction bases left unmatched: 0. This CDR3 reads CASSRDRGETQYF. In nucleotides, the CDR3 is TGTGCCAGTAGTAGGGACAGGGGGGAGACCCAGTACTTC. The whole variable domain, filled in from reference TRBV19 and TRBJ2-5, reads DGGITQSPKYLFRKEGQNVTLSCEQNLNHDAMYWYRQDPGQGLRLIYYSQIVNDFQKGDIAEGYSVSREKKESFPLTVTSAQKNPTAFYLCASSRDRGETQYFGPGTRLLVL.

The CDR3 coding sequence is TGTGCCAGCAGCGCACAACAGGGGGCCGCCGGCGAGCAGTACTTC. Protein sequence: CASSAQQGAAGEQYF. The chain uses TRBV11-2 and TRBJ2-7, with 9 bases matching TRBD1. The germline V gene has CDR1 SGHAT and CDR2 FQNNGV. V lost 5 bases and J lost 6; bases outside the gene matches: 11. CDR3 length: 15 amino acids.

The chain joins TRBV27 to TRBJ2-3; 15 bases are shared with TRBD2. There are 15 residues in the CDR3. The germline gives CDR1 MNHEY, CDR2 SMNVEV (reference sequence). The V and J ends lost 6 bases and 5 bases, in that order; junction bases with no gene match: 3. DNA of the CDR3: TGTGCCAGCAGGGGACTAGCGGGAGGTGAAGATACGCAGTATTTT. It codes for CASRGLAGGEDTQYF.

The CDR3 region is CASYRAGGANVLTF. CDR3 nucleotide sequence: TGTGCCAGCTACAGGGCAGGTGGGGCCAACGTCCTGACTTTC. The chain uses TRBV7-2 and TRBJ2-6, with TRBD1 as a possible D gene (6 bases). Trimming took off 8 bases at V and 3 bases at J, with 11 bases between the two ends. Germline V lookup: CDR1 SGHTA, CDR2 FQGNSA. The CDR3 is made up of 14 amino acids.

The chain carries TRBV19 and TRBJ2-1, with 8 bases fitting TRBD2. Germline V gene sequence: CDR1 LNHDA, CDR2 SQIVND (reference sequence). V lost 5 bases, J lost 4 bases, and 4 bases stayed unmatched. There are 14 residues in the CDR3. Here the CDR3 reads CASSPGTSYNEQFF. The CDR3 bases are TGTGCCAGTAGTCCTGGGACTAGTTACAATGAGCAGTTCTTC.

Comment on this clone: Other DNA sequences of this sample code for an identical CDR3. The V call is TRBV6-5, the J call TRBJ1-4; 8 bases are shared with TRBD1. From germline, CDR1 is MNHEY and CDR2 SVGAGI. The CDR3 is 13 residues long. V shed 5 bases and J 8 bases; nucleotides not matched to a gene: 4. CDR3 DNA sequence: TGTGCCAGCAGTCGGACAGGGCAGGAAAAACTGTTTTTT. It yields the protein CASSRTGQEKLFF.

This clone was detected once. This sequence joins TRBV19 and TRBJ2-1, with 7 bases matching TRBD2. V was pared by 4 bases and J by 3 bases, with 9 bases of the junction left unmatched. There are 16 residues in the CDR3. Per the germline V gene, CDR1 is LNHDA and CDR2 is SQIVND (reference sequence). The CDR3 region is CASSTSLAELYNEQFF. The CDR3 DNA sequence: TGTGCCAGTAGTACCTCGCTAGCGGAGCTCTACAATGAGCAGTTCTTC.

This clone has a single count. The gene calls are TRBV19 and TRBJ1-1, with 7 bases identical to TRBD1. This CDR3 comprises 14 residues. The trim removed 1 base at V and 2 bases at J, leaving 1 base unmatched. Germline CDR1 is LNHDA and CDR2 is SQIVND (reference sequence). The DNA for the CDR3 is TGTGCCAGTAGTATAGGGACAGGTAACACTGAAGCTTTCTTT. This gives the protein CASSIGTGNTEAFF.

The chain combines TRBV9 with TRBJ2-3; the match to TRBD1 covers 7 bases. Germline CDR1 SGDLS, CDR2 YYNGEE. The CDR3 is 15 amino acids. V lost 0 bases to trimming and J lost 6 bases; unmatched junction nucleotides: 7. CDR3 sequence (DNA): TGTGCCAGCAGCGTAGCCCTTACAGGGGAGGATACGCAGTATTTT. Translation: CASSVALTGEDTQYF.

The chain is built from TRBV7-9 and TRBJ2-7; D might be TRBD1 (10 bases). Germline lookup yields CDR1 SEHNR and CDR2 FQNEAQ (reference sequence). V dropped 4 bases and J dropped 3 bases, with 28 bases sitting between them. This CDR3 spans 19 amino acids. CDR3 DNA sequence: TGTGCCAGCAGCTCCGGGACAGGGGAGTTGCGGGAGGGCGGCTACGAGCAGTACTTC. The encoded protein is CASSSGTGELREGGYEQYF.

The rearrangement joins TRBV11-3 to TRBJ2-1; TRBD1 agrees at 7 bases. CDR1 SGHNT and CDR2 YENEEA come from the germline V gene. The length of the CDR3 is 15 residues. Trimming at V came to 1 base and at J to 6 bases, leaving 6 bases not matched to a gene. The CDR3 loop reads CASSLGGGDFNEQFF. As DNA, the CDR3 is TGTGCCAGCAGCTTAGGAGGGGGCGATTTCAATGAGCAGTTCTTC.

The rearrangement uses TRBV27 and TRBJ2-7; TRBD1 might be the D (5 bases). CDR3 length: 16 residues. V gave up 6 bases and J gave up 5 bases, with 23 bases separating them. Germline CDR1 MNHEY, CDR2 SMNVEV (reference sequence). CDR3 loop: CASSRARVGEHNEQYF. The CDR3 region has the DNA TGTGCCAGCAGCCGCGCCAGGGTTGGCGAGCACAACGAGCAGTACTTC.

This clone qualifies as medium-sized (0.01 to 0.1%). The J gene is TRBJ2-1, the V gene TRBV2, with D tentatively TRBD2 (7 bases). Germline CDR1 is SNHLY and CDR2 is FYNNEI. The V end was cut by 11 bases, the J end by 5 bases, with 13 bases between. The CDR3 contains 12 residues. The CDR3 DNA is TGTGCCCGCGAAGGGGGGGACAATGAGCAGTTCTTC. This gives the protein CAREGGDNEQFF.

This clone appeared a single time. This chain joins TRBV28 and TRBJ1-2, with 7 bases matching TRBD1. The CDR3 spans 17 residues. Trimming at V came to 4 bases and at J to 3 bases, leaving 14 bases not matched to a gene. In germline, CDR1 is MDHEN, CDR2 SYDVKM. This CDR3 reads CASSSQAGTDIYYGYTF. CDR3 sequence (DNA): TGTGCCAGCAGTTCCCAAGCCGGGACAGATATATACTATGGCTACACCTTC.

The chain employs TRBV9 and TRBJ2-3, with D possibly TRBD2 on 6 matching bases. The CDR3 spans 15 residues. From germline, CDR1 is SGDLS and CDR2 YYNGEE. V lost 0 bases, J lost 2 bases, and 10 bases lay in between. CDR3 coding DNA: TGTGCCAGCAGCGTAGCAACGGGAGTCACAGATACGCAGTATTTT. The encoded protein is CASSVATGVTDTQYF.

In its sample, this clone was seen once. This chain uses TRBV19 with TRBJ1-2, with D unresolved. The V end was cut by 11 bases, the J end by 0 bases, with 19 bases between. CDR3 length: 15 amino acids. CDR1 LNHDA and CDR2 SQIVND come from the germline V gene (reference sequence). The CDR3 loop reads CAFRGNRKANYGYTF. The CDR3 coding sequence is TGTGCCTTTCGAGGGAATAGAAAAGCTAACTATGGCTACACCTTC. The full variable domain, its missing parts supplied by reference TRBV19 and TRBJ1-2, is DGGITQSPKYLFRKEGQNVTLSCEQNLNHDAMYWYRQDPGQGLRLIYYSQIVNDFQKGDIAEGYSVSREKKESFPLTVTSAQKNPTAFYLCAFRGNRKANYGYTFGSGTRLTVV.

The DNA of the CDR3 is TGTGCCAGTAGAGGGGGCGGCAATGAAAAACTGTTTTTT. Amino acids: CASRGGGNEKLFF. The chain has TRBV19 and TRBJ1-4; 7 nucleotides line up with TRBD1. With V trimmed by 6 bases and J by 5 bases, 3 bases remained unmatched. The CDR3 loop spans 13 amino acids. Looked up from germline, CDR1 is LNHDA and CDR2 is SQIVND (reference sequence).

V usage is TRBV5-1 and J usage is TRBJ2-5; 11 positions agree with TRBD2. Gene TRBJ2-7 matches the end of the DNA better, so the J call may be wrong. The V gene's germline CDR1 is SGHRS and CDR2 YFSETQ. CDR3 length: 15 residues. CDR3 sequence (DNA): TGCGCCAGCAGCCAATCACTAGCGGGAGTCTACGAGCAGTACTTC. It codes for CASSQSLAGVYEQYF.

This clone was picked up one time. CDR3 loop: CASSLGWDWSNEKLFF. The CDR3 region has the DNA TGTGCCAGCAGCTTAGGGTGGGATTGGAGTAATGAAAAACTGTTTTTT. The V and J genes are TRBV7-2 and TRBJ1-4; D gene uncertain. From germline, CDR1 is SGHTA and CDR2 FQGNSA. The CDR3 length is 16 residues. Between the trimmed V and J ends, which lost 1 base and 4 bases, there was a span of 13 bases.

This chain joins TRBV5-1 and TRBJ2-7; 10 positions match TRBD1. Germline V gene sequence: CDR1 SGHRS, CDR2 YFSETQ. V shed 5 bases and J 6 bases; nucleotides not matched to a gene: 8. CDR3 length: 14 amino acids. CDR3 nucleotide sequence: TGCGCCAGCAGGGCGGGACAGGGGCCGAGCGAGCAGTACTTC. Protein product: CASRAGQGPSEQYF.